What follows is one TCR beta chain and its context. Each participant's cohort was designated according to participant-reported clinical history. The data stem from a study of blood T cell repertoires in COVID-19. Study-wide context: Both acute and convalescent COVID-19 samples were obtained from the United States, Italy and Spain. Sample material is recorded as cDNA or gDNA derived from T cells, B-cell-depleted T cells, or PBMCs.

In the source study's methods: Nucleated cell number was recorded as an estimate derived from reference gene primer amplification. The method was immunoSEQ multiplex PCR; TCRdb's version includes in-frame clones alone and lacks a portion of them. Clonal size and the V and J genes are those of that table, whereas D and trimming came from the DNA. The table shows 330,000 or so clones, with 88% occurring only once. With V trimmed by 1 base and J by 7 bases, 4 bases remained unmatched. Germline V gene sequence: CDR1 SGHVS, CDR2 FNYEAQ. The CDR3 runs 15 residues. The sample was PBMCs or T cells enriched from blood (not recorded which). The receptor comes from a man aged 25 to 45 who had recovered from COVID-19. The J gene is TRBJ1-5, the V gene TRBV7-6; 10 nucleotides line up with TRBD1. CDR3 DNA sequence: TGTGCCAGCAGCTTAGGCGACAGGGGGCACCAGCCCCAGCATTTT. The encoded protein is CASSLGDRGHQPQHF. The full variable domain, with the rest looked up from reference TRBV7-6 and TRBJ1-5, is GAGVSQSPRYKVTKRGQDVALRCDPISGHVSLYWYRQALGQGPEFLTYFNYEAQQDKSGLPNDRFSAERPEGSISTLTIQRTEQRDSAMYRCASSLGDRGHQPQHFGDGTRLSIL.